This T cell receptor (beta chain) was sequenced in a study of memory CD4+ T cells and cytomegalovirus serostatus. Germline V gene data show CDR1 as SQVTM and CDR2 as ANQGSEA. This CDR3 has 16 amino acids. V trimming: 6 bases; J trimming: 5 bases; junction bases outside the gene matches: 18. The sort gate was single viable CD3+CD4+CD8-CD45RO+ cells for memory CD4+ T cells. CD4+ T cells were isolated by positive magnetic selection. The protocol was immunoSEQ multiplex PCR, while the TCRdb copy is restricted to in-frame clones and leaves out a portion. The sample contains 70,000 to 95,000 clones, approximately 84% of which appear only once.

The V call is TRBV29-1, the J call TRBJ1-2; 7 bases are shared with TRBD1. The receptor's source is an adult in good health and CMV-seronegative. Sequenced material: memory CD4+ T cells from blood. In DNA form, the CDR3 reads TGCAGCGTCCTGTTCGGAGCCGGGACAGAAGTTTATGGCTACACCTTC. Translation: CSVLFGAGTEVYGYTF.